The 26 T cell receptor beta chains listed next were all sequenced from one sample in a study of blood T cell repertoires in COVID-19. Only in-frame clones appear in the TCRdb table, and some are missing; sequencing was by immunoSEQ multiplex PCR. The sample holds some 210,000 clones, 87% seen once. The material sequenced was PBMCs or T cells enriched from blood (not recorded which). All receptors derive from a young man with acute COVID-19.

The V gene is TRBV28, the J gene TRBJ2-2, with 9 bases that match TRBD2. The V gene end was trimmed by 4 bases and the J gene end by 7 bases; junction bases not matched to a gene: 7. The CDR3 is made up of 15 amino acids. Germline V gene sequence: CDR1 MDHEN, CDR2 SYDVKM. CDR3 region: CASSSAGGQNGELFF. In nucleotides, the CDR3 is TGTGCCAGCAGTTCGGCGGGAGGGCAGAACGGGGAGCTGTTTTTT. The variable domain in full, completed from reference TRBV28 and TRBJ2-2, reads DVKVTQSSRYLVKRTGEKVFLECVQDMDHENMFWYRQDPGLGLRLIYFSYDVKMKEKGDIPEGYSVSREKKERFSLILESASTNQTSMYLCASSSAGGQNGELFFGEGSRLTVL.

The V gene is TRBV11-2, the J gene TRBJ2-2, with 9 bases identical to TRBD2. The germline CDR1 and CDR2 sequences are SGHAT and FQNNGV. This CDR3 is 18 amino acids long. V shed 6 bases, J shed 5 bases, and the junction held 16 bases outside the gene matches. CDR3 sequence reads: CASRRYDRVSGRTGELFF. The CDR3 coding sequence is TGTGCCAGCAGGCGTTACGACCGGGTTAGCGGGAGAACCGGGGAGCTGTTTTTT. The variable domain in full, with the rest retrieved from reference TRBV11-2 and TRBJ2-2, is EAGVAQSPRYKIIEKRQSVAFWCNPISGHATLYWYQQILGQGPKLLIQFQNNGVVDDSQLPKDRFSAERLKGVDSTLKIQPAKLEDSAVYLCASRRYDRVSGRTGELFFGEGSRLTVL.

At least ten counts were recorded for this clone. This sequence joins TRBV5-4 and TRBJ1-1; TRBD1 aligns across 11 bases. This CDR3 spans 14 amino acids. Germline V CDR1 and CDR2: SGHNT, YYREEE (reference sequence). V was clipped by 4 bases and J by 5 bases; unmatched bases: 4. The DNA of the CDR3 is TGTGCCAGCAGCGTGGGACAGGGGGGGACTGAAGCTTTCTTT. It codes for CASSVGQGGTEAFF. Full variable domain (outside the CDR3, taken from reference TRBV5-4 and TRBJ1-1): ETGVTQSPTHLIKTRGQQVTLRCSSQSGHNTVSWYQQALGQGPQFIFQYYREEENGRGNFPPRFSGLQFPNYSSELNVNALELDDSALYLCASSVGQGGTEAFFGQGTRLTVV.

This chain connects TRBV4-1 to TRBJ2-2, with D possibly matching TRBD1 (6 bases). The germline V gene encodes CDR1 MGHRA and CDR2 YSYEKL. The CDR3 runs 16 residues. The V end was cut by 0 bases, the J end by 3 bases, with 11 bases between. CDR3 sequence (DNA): TGCGCCAGCAGCCAAGATTCCAACAGGGACACCGGGGAGCTGTTTTTT. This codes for CASSQDSNRDTGELFF.

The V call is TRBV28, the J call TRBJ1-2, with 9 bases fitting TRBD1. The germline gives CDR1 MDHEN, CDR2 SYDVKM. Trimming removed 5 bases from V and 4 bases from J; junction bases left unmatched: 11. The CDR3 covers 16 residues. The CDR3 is CASSLLDRGRSYGYTF. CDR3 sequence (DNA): TGTGCCAGCAGTCTCCTCGACAGGGGGAGAAGCTATGGCTACACCTTC.

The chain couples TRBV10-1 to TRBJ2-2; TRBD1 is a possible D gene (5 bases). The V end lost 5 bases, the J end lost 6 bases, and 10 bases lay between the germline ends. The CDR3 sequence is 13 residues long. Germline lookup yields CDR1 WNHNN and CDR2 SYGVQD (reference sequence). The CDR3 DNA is TGCGCCAGCAGTTCCAGGGTTTCCGGGGAGCTGTTTTTT. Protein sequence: CASSSRVSGELFF.

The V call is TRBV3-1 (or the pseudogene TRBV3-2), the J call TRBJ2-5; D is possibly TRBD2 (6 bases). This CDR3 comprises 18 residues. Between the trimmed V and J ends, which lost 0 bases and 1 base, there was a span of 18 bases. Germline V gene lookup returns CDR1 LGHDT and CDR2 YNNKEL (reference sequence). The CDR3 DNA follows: TGTGCCAGCAGCCAAGATTCGGAGGGGTCCTGGTTCCAAGAGACCCAGTACTTC. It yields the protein CASSQDSEGSWFQETQYF.

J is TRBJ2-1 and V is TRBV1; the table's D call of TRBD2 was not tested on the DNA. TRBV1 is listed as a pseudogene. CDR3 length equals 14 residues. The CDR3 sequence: CTSSPPTRPNEQFF. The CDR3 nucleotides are TGCACCAGCAGCCCACCGACTAGACCCAATGAGCAGTTCTTC.

CDR3 sequence (DNA): TGTGCCAGCACCCCTCGCGAGAACACCGGGGAGCTGTTTTTT. The encoded protein is CASTPRENTGELFF. The rearrangement joins TRBV27 to TRBJ2-2; no reliable D call. The germline V gene has CDR1 MNHEY and CDR2 SMNVEV (reference sequence). This CDR3 has 14 residues. V was clipped by 7 bases and J by 1 base, with 10 bases between them.

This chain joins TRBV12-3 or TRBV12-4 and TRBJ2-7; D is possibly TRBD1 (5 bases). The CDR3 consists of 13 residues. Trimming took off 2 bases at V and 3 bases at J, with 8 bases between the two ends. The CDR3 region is CASSLLRDYEQYF. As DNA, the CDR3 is TGTGCCAGCAGTTTACTCAGGGACTACGAGCAGTACTTC.

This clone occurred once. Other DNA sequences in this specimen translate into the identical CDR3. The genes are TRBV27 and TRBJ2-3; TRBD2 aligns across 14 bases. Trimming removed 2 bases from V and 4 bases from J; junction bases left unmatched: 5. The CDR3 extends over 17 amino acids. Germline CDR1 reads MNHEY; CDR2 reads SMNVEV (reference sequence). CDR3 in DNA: TGTGCCAGCAGTTTACGGAGACTAGCGGGAGGGCCAGATACGCAGTATTTT. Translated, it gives CASSLRRLAGGPDTQYF.

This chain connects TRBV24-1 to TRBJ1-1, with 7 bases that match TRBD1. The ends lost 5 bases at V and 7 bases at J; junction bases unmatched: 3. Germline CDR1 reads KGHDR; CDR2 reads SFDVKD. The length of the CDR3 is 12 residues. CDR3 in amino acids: CATSAQGGEAFF. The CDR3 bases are TGTGCCACCAGTGCTCAGGGGGGTGAAGCTTTCTTT.

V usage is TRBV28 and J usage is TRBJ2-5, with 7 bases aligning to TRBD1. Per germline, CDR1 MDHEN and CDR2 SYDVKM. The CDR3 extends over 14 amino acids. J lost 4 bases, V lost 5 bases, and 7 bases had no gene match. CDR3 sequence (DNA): TGTGCCAGCAGTCCGACAGGGCGGATAGAGACCCAGTACTTC. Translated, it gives CASSPTGRIETQYF. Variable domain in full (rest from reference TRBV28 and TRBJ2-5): DVKVTQSSRYLVKRTGEKVFLECVQDMDHENMFWYRQDPGLGLRLIYFSYDVKMKEKGDIPEGYSVSREKKERFSLILESASTNQTSMYLCASSPTGRIETQYFGPGTRLLVL.

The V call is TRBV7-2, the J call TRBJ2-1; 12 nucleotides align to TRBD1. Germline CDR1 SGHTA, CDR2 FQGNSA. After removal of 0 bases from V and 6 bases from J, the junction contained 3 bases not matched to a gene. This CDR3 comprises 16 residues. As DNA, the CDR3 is TGTGCCAGCAGCTTAGCCGGGACAGGGGGCTCCAATGAGCAGTTCTTC. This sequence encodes CASSLAGTGGSNEQFF.

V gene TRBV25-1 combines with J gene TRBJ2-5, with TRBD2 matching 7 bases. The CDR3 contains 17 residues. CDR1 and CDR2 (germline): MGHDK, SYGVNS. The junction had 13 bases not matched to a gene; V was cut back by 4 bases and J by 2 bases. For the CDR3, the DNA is TGTGCCAGCAGTGGAAATTCAAAGCTAGCGGATCAAGAGACCCAGTACTTC. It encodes CASSGNSKLADQETQYF.

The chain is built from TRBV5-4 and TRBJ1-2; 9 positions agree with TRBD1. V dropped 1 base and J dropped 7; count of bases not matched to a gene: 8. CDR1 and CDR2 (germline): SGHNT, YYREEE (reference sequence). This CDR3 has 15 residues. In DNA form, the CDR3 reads TGTGCCAGCAGCTTGTCCCTGGGGACAGGGTTTGGCTACACCTTC. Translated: CASSLSLGTGFGYTF.

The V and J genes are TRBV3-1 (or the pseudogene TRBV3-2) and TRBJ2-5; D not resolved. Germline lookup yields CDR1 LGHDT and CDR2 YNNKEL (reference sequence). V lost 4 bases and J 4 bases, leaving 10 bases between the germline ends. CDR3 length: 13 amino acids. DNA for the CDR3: TGTGCCAGCAGCCCCTACTTTTCAGAGACCCAGTACTTC. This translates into CASSPYFSETQYF.

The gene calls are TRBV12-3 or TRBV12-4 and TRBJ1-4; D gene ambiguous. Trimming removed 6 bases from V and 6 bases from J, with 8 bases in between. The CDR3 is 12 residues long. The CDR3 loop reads CASRQYDEKLFF. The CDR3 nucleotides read TGTGCCAGCAGACAGTATGATGAAAAACTGTTTTTT.

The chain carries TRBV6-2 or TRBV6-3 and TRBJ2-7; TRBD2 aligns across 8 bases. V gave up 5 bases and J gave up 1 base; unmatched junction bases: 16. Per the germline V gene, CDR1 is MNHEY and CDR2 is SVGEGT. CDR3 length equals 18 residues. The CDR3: CASSLTLAGTRRSYEQYF. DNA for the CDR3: TGTGCCAGCAGTCTAACCCTCGCCGGGACTAGGAGGTCCTACGAGCAGTACTTC.

The CDR3 DNA reads TGCGCCAGCAGTTACTCGGGAGGGGAGCTGTTTTTT. Encoded protein: CASSYSGGELFF. The chain recombines TRBV10-2 with TRBJ2-2; D perhaps matches TRBD2 (5 bases). V lost 5 bases to trimming and J lost 8 bases, with 9 bases between them. Germline V CDR1 and CDR2: WSHSY, SAAADI. The CDR3 totals 12 residues.

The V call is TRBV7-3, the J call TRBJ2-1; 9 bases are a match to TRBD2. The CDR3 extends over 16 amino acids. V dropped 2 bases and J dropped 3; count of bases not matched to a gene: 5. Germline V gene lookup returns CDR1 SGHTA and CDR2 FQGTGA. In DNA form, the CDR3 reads TGTGCCAGCAGCTTATTAGCGGGAGATAACTACAATGAGCAGTTCTTC. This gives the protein CASSLLAGDNYNEQFF.

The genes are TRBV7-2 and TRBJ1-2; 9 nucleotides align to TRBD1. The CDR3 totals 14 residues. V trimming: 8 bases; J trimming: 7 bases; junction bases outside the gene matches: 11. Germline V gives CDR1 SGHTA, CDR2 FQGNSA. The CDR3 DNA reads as TGTGCCAGCGTTCGTGGGGACAGGGTATCTGGCTACACCTTC. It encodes CASVRGDRVSGYTF.

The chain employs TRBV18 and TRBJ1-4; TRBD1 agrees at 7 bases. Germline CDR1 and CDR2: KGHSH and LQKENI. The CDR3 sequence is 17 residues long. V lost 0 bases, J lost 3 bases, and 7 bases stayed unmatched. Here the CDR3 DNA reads TGTGCCAGCTCACCACCGCTAGGGGGCCCAGCTAATGAAAAACTGTTTTTT. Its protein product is CASSPPLGGPANEKLFF.

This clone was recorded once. The CDR3: CASSPRTNPGELFF. CDR3 bases: TGTGCCAGCAGCCCACGGACTAATCCCGGGGAGCTGTTTTTT. The chain links TRBV7-2 to TRBJ2-2, with D possibly being TRBD2 (6 bases). Germline V gene sequence: CDR1 SGHTA, CDR2 FQGNSA. The CDR3 consists of 14 residues. Trimming cost V 5 bases and J 6 bases, with 13 bases left between them. Complete variable domain (other parts from reference TRBV7-2 and TRBJ2-2): GAGVSQSPSNKVTEKGKDVELRCDPISGHTALYWYRQSLGQGLEFLIYFQGNSAPDKSGLPSDRFSAERTGGSVSTLTIQRTQQEDSAVYLCASSPRTNPGELFFGEGSRLTVL.

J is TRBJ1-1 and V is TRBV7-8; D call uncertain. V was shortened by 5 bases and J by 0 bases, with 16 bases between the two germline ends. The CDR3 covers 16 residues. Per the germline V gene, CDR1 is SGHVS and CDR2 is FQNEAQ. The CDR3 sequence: CASSQTAGFVNTEAFF. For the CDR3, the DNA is TGTGCCAGCAGCCAAACCGCCGGGTTCGTGAACACTGAAGCTTTCTTT.

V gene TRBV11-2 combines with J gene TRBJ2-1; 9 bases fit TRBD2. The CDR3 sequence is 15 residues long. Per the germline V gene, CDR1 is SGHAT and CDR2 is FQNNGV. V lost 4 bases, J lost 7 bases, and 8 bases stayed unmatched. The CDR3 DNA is TGTGCCAGCAGCTCCCCCGGACTAGCGACGAATGAGCAGTTCTTC. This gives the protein CASSSPGLATNEQFF.